The clone carrying this T cell receptor (beta chain) was detected only a few times. One junction end disagrees with the germline gene, perhaps due to a read error. The data belong to a study of immune heterogeneity within non-small cell lung tumors. TCR beta CDR3 amplification used multiplex PCR with 32 V and 13 J primers. TCRdb re-called the multiplex PCR reads with MiXCR, one entry per CDR3 protein. The data hold about 21,000 distinct CDR3 sequences, with 28% observed a single time. Per sample, approximately 570 ng of bulk tumor genomic DNA was the template used. Several far-apart biopsies were taken per primary tumor during surgery. Each patient presented with untreated, newly diagnosed non-small cell lung cancer and received curative surgery. The CDR3 contains 15 residues.

This receptor was identified in a man in his forties with non-small cell lung cancer. Specimen: lung tumor tissue. The chain recombines TRBV12-3 or TRBV12-4 with TRBJ2-1; TRBD2 matches at 9 bases. CDR3 sequence: CASSLASGRGSEQSF. The CDR3 region has the DNA TGTGCCAGCAGTTTAGCTAGCGGGAGAGGTAGTGAGCAGTCCTTC.